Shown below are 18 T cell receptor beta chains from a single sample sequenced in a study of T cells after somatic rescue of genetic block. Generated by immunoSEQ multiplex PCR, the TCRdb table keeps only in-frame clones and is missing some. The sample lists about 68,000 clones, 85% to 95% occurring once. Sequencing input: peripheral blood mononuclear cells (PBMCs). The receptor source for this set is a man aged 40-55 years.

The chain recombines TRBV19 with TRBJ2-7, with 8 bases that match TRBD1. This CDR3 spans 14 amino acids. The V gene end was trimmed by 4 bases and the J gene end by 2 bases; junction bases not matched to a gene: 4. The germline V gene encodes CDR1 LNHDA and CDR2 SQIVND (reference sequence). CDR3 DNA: TGTGCCAGTAGTAAGACAGGGGACCCCTACGAGCAGTACTTC. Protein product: CASSKTGDPYEQYF.

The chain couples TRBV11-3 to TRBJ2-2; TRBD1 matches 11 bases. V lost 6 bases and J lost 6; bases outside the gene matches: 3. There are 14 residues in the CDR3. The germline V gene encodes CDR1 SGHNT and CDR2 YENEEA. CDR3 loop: CASRGQGGAGELFF. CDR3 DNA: TGTGCCAGCAGGGGACAGGGGGGTGCCGGGGAGCTGTTTTTT.

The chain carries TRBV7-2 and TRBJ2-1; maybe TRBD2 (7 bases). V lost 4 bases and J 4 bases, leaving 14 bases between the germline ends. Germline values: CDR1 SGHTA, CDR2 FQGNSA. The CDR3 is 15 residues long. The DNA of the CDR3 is TGTGCCAGCAGCTCCCCCGGGGGGCTATACAATGAGCAGTTCTTC. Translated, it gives CASSSPGGLYNEQFF.

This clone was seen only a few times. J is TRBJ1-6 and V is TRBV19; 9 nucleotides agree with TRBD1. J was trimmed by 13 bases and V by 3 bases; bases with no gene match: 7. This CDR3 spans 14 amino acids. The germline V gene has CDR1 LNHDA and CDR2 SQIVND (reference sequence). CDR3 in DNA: TGTGCCAGTAGTATGGGACAGGGTGGCTTCCCCCTCCACTTT. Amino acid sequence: CASSMGQGGFPLHF.

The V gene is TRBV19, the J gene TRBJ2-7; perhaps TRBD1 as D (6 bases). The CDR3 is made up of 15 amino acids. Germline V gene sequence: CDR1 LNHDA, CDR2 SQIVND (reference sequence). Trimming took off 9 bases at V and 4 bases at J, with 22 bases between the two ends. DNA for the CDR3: TGTGCCAGCTCGACGTCCGGGACAAGATTTTACGAGCAGTACTTC. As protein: CASSTSGTRFYEQYF.

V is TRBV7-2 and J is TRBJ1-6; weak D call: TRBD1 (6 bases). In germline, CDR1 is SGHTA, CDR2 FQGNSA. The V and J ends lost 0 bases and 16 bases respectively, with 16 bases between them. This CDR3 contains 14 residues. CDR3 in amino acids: CASSLADRGGSLHF. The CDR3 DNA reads TGTGCCAGCAGCTTAGCGGACCGCGGGGGCTCACTCCACTTT.

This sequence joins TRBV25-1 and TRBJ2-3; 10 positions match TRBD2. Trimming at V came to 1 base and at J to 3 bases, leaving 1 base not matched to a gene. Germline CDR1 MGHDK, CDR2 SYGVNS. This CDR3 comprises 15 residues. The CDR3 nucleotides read TGTGCCAGCAGTGAATCTAGCGGGAGTACAGATACGCAGTATTTT. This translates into CASSESSGSTDTQYF.

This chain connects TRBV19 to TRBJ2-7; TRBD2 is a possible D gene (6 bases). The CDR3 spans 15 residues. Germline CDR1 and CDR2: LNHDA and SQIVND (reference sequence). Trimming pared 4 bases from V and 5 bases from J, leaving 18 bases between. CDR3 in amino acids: CASSKPKGLVDEQYF. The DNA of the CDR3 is TGTGCCAGTAGTAAGCCCAAGGGACTGGTGGACGAGCAGTACTTC.

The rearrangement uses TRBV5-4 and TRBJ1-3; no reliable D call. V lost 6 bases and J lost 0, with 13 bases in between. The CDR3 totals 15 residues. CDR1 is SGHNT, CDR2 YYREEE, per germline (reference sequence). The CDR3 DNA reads TGTGCCAGCAACACCGGGCCGAGCTCTGGAAACACCATATATTTT. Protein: CASNTGPSSGNTIYF.

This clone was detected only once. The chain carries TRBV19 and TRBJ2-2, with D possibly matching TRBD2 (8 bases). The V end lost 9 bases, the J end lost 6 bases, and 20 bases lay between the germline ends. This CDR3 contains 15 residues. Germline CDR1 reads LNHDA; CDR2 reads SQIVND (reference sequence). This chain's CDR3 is CASRSGSQGAGELFF. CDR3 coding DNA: TGTGCCAGCAGAAGCGGGAGTCAGGGGGCCGGGGAGCTGTTTTTT. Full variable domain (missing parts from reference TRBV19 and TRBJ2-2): DGGITQSPKYLFRKEGQNVTLSCEQNLNHDAMYWYRQDPGQGLRLIYYSQIVNDFQKGDIAEGYSVSREKKESFPLTVTSAQKNPTAFYLCASRSGSQGAGELFFGEGSRLTVL.

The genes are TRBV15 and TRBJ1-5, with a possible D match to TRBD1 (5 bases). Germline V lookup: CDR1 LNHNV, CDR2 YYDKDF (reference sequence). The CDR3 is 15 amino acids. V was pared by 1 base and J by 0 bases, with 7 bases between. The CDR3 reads CATSRAGNSNQPQHF. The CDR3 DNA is TGTGCCACCAGCAGAGCAGGGAATAGCAATCAGCCCCAGCATTTT.

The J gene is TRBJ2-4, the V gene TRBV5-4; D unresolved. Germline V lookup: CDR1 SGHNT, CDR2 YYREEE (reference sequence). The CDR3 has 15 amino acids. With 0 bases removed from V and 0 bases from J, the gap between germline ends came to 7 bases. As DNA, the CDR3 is TGTGCCAGCAGCTTGGACACTTCAGCCAAAAACATTCAGTACTTC. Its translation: CASSLDTSAKNIQYF.

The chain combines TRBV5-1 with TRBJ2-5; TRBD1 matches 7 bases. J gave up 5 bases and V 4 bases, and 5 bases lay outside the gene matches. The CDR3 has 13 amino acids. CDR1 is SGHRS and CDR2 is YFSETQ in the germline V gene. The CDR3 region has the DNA TGCGCCAGCAGCCTGAGCAGGGGGGAGACCCAGTACTTC. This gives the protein CASSLSRGETQYF.

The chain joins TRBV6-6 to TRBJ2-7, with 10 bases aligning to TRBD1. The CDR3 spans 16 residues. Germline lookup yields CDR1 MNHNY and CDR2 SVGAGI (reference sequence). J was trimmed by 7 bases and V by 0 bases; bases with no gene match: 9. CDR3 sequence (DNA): TGTGCCAGCAGTTACTCGAAGATGATGGACAGGGGGGAGCAGTACTTC. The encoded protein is CASSYSKMMDRGEQYF.

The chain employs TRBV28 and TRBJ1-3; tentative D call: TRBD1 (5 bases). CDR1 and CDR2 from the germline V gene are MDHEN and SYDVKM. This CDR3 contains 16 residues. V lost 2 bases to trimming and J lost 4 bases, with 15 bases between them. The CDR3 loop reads CASSLGGRLLGNTIYF. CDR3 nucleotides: TGTGCCAGCAGTTTAGGGGGACGGTTGCTCGGAAACACCATATATTTT.

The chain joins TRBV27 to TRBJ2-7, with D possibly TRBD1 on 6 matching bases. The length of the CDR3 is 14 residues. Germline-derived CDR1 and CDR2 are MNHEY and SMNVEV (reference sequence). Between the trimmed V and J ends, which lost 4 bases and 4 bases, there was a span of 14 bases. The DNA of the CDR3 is TGTGCCAGCAGTTCGGACAGCACAGGGTACGAGCAGTACTTC. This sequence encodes CASSSDSTGYEQYF.

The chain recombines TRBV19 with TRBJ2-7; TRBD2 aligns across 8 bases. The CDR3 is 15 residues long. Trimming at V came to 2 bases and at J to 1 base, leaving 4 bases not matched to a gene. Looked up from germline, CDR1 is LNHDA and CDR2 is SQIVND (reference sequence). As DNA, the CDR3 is TGTGCCAGTAGTATAATCGGGGGGGGATCCTACGAGCAGTACTTC. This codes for CASSIIGGGSYEQYF.

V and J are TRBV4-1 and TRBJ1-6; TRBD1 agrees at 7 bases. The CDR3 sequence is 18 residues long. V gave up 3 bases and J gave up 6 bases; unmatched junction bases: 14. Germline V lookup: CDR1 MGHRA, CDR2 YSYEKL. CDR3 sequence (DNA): TGCGCCAGCAGCCACCCTCACGGGACCGGGACAGCTAATTCACCCCTCCACTTT. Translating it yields CASSHPHGTGTANSPLHF.